Below are 3 T cell receptor beta chains sequenced from a single sample in a study of blood T cell repertoires in COVID-19. Clones were sequenced by immunoSEQ multiplex PCR, and TCRdb holds only the in-frame ones, with some missing. The sample has 120,000 to 150,000 clones, 82% seen once; the top ten hold roughly 15%. The sequencing input was peripheral blood. Every receptor here comes from a human donor with acute or convalescent COVID-19. The donor label of this sample is uncertain.

The V and J genes are TRBV5-1 and TRBJ2-7; D may be TRBD2 (5 bases). Trimming removed 3 bases at V and 6 bases at J, with 13 bases between. Per germline, CDR1 SGHRS and CDR2 YFSETQ. This CDR3 has 13 amino acids. CDR3 nucleotides: TGCGCCAGCAGCTCTTCGAGGGATTCCGAGCAGTACTTC. As protein: CASSSSRDSEQYF.

In its sample, this clone was seen once. CDR3 region: CASSPGGGGYTF. The CDR3 DNA follows: TGTGCCAGCAGTCCGGGGGGAGGGGGCTACACCTTC. The chain is built from TRBV12-3 or TRBV12-4 and TRBJ1-2, with D possibly matching TRBD1 (5 bases). Trimming stripped 5 bases from V and 8 bases from J, with 12 bases between. CDR3 length equals 12 residues.

This chain connects TRBV7-8 to TRBJ1-2; TRBD1 might be the D (6 bases). V dropped 5 bases and J dropped 7 bases, with 11 bases sitting between them. The CDR3 has 12 amino acids. Germline CDR1 reads SGHVS; CDR2 reads FQNEAQ. CDR3 loop: CASSPRGGGYTF. The CDR3 DNA reads TGTGCCAGCAGCCCCAGGGGTGGTGGCTACACCTTC. Based on the CDR3 plus reference TRBV7-8 and TRBJ1-2, the full variable domain is GAGVSQSPRYKVAKRGQDVALRCDPISGHVSLFWYQQALGQGPEFLTYFQNEAQLDKSGLPSDRFFAERPEGSVSTLKIQRTQQEDSAVYLCASSPRGGGYTFGSGTRLTVV.